This T cell receptor (beta chain) comes out of a study of Ad26.COV2.S vaccination and SARS-CoV-2 variants. Study-level information: Ad26.COV2.S shots went into the muscle once or twice, 56 days apart.

Described treatment: approximately 18 received Ad26.COV2.S at low or high dose, single or two shots; about 5 received placebo; per-sample allocation not given. All samples were drawn on day 63, counting from the first vaccine or placebo injection. The data were produced by immunoSEQ multiplex PCR, yet TCRdb's version contains in-frame clones alone and is incomplete. The top ten hold 9.5% to 15% of the sample, which has 400,000 to 450,000 clones, about nine tenths seen once. The receptor comes from a person between 18 and 60 years old who received the Ad26.COV2.S COVID-19 vaccine or a placebo. The specimen was peripheral blood, collected in a trial of Ad26.COV2.S vaccine versus placebo.

In DNA form, the CDR3 reads TGTGCCAGCAGCGTATCCGGAAAGGGCGAGCAGTACTTC. It encodes CASSVSGKGEQYF. This chain joins TRBV9 and TRBJ2-7; D call uncertain. Trimming pared 1 base from V and 6 bases from J, leaving 11 bases between. Germline V gives CDR1 SGDLS, CDR2 YYNGEE. The CDR3 length is 13 residues.